These 7 T cell receptor beta chains originate from one sample sequenced in a study of T-cell memory formation after mild COVID-19. TCRdb recomputed calls from the 5' RACE reads with MiXCR, one row per CDR3 protein. The table has under 300,000 distinct CDR3 sequences, under 8.5% seen once. Sequencing was done on a sample of PBMCs or a T cell subset sorted from them (not recorded which). Receptor source: a man aged 18 to 35 who had mild COVID-19 (a few samples of this study predate the infection). Cell type and time point are not known.

Ten or more counts support this clonotype. The genes are TRBV7-2 and TRBJ2-5; 9 nucleotides align to TRBD2. CDR1 is SGHTA, CDR2 FQGNSA, per germline. V shed 5 bases and J 1 base; nucleotides not matched to a gene: 5. CDR3 length: 15 amino acids. The CDR3 protein is CASSGVSGGQETQYF. The CDR3 DNA sequence: TGTGCCAGCAGCGGCGTTAGCGGGGGCCAAGAGACCCAGTACTTC. The entire variable domain, with the rest obtained from reference TRBV7-2 and TRBJ2-5, is as follows: GAGVSQSPSNKVTEKGKDVELRCDPISGHTALYWYRQSLGQGLEFLIYFQGNSAPDKSGLPSDRFSAERTGGSVSTLTIQRTQQEDSAVYLCASSGVSGGQETQYFGPGTRLLVL.

The rearrangement links TRBV21-1 to TRBJ2-6; the D call in the table, TRBD1, was not verified against the DNA. TRBV21-1 is designated a pseudogene. The CDR3 totals 17 residues. The CDR3 region has the DNA TGTGCCAGCAGCAACCACAGGGGAGAATGTGGGGCCAACGTCCTGACTTTC. Residues: CASSNHRGECGANVLTF.

This clonotype turned up a few times. The gene calls are TRBV6-6 and TRBJ1-3, with D unresolved. Trimming left V 4 bases short and J 0 bases short, with 13 bases between. The CDR3 runs 16 residues. CDR1 is MNHNY and CDR2 is SVGAGI in the germline V gene (reference sequence). CDR3 loop: CASSWIGGSSGNTIYF. Written as DNA, the CDR3 is TGTGCCAGCAGTTGGATAGGAGGCAGCTCTGGAAACACCATATATTTT.

A remark on this clonotype: A clone one base away is much larger, so this may be a read error. The rearrangement uses TRBV18 and TRBJ1-1; D is unresolved. The CDR3 has 13 residues. Per the germline V gene, CDR1 is KGHSH and CDR2 is LQKENI. With 2 bases removed from V and 1 base from J, the gap between germline ends came to 5 bases. Written as DNA, the CDR3 is TGTGCCAGCTCACCAGGGGAGAACACTGAAGCTTTCTTT. Translation gives CASSPGENTEAFF.

The chain couples TRBV20-1 to TRBJ2-1, with 9 bases that match TRBD1. Germline CDR1 DFQATT, CDR2 SNEGSKA (reference sequence). V was clipped by 0 bases and J by 7 bases; unmatched bases: 7. The CDR3 runs 15 residues. CDR3 sequence reads: CSARDPNRGRNEQFF. The CDR3 DNA is TGCAGTGCTAGAGACCCGAACAGGGGGCGAAATGAGCAGTTCTTC.

This clonotype was recorded many times. V and J are TRBV12-3 or TRBV12-4 and TRBJ2-5; TRBD1 is a possible D gene (6 bases). Trimming took 8 bases from V and 1 from J, leaving 8 bases between them. The CDR3 contains 12 residues. The CDR3 here is CASGQLQETQYF. In DNA form, the CDR3 reads TGTGCCAGCGGACAGCTCCAAGAGACCCAGTACTTC.

In its sample, this clonotype was seen many times. The V and J genes are TRBV5-1 and TRBJ2-1, with 10 bases that match TRBD2. The CDR3 sequence is 14 residues long. Germline V CDR1 and CDR2: SGHRS, YFSETQ. Germline trimming cut 5 bases from V and 6 bases from J; bases unmatched to any gene: 5. This CDR3 reads CASSGVAGGNEQFF. The CDR3 DNA sequence: TGCGCCAGCAGTGGGGTAGCGGGGGGCAATGAGCAGTTCTTC.